The 19 T cell receptor beta chains presented below share a single source sample, sequenced in a study of CD8 T cells in ankylosing spondylitis. The antigens for these receptors are not known. Using its own MiXCR run on the 5' RACE reads, TCRdb lists one record per CDR3 protein. This table has around 890,000 distinct CDR3 sequences, 10% to 15% appearing once. Whole-study findings and limits: Apparently characteristic of ankylosing spondylitis blood was a TCR beta motif (about 8 highly homologous variants).

The source material was blood, either unsorted or a sorted T cell fraction (not recorded which). These receptors were obtained from a male donor with ankylosing spondylitis.

This clonotype was counted only a few times. The J gene is TRBJ2-3, the V gene TRBV4-1; the D gene is possibly TRBD1 (6 bases). Germline values: CDR1 MGHRA, CDR2 YSYEKL. This CDR3 is built from 15 residues. V lost 0 bases and J 5 bases, leaving 12 bases between the germline ends. CDR3: CASSQDWQGIDTQYF. CDR3 bases: TGCGCCAGCAGCCAAGATTGGCAGGGGATAGATACGCAGTATTTT.

This clonotype was counted between two and nine times. The chain is built from TRBV12-3 or TRBV12-4 and TRBJ2-1; TRBD1 might be the D (5 bases). This CDR3 has 14 residues. Trimming cost V 7 bases and J 9 bases, with 19 bases left between them. The CDR3 spells CASKRSRVNGEQFF. CDR3 nucleotide sequence: TGTGCCAGCAAACGGTCCAGGGTCAACGGTGAGCAGTTCTTC.

The chain carries TRBV20-1 and TRBJ1-1, with D hard to call. With 4 bases removed from V and 2 bases from J, the gap between germline ends came to 8 bases. Looked up from germline, CDR1 is DFQATT and CDR2 is SNEGSKA (reference sequence). This CDR3 region has 12 residues. CDR3 sequence (DNA): TGCAGTGCTATTGGGCATAACACTGAAGCTTTCTTT. Translated, it gives CSAIGHNTEAFF.

This clonotype was seen more than once but under ten times. The chain recombines TRBV7-2 with TRBJ2-3; D unclear. Trimming pared 1 base from V and 5 bases from J, leaving 7 bases between. This CDR3 contains 13 residues. Germline V gene data show CDR1 as SGHTA and CDR2 as FQGNSA. The CDR3 protein is CASSLDWGDTQYF. DNA for the CDR3: TGTGCCAGCAGCTTAGACTGGGGAGATACGCAGTATTTT.

CDR3 nucleotide sequence: TGTGCCAGCAGTGACCAGCCAGCAACAGGGGGAGGTTCACCCCTCCACTTT. Amino acid sequence: CASSDQPATGGGSPLHF. The J gene is TRBJ1-6, the V gene TRBV6-1; 8 nucleotides line up with TRBD1. V shed 3 bases and J 9 bases; nucleotides not matched to a gene: 13. This CDR3 is built from 17 residues. Germline lookup yields CDR1 MNHNS and CDR2 SASEGT.

In DNA form, the CDR3 reads TGCGCCAGCAGCTTGGACAATCACTCTGGGGCCAACGTCCTGACTTTC. It codes for CASSLDNHSGANVLTF. The rearrangement links TRBV5-1 to TRBJ2-6; D remains ambiguous. Germline values: CDR1 SGHRS, CDR2 YFSETQ. The CDR3 covers 16 residues. V dropped 0 bases and J dropped 0 bases, with 7 bases sitting between them.

V usage is TRBV4-2 and J usage is TRBJ2-7; D remains ambiguous. V was clipped by 0 bases and J by 0 bases, with 9 bases between them. The CDR3 has 15 amino acids. Germline assignment: CDR1 LGHNA and CDR2 YNFKEQ. The CDR3 spells CASSQDLSPSYEQYF. The CDR3 DNA reads TGTGCCAGCAGCCAAGATTTGTCCCCCTCCTACGAGCAGTACTTC.

The chain has TRBV9 and TRBJ1-1, with a tentative D call TRBD1 (6 bases). The V end was cut by 1 base, the J end by 2 bases, with 15 bases between. Germline V gene data show CDR1 as SGDLS and CDR2 as YYNGEE. CDR3 length: 16 residues. The CDR3 protein is CASSVLRQVINTEAFF. CDR3 sequence (DNA): TGTGCCAGCAGCGTATTGAGACAGGTTATTAACACTGAAGCTTTCTTT.

A few counts support this clonotype. The chain employs TRBV7-8 and TRBJ2-3; 10 positions agree with TRBD2. The germline V gene has CDR1 SGHVS and CDR2 FQNEAQ. The CDR3 spans 17 residues. The trim removed 2 bases at V and 1 base at J, leaving 6 bases unmatched. CDR3: CASSLKRGGQGTDTQYF. The CDR3 DNA is TGTGCCAGCAGCTTAAAGCGGGGGGGCCAAGGCACAGATACGCAGTATTTT.

This clonotype was counted a few times. The chain uses TRBV5-1 and TRBJ2-7; D not resolved. This CDR3 has 15 amino acids. Germline CDR1 is SGHRS and CDR2 is YFSETQ. Trimming cost V 4 bases and J 2 bases, with 16 bases left between them. The CDR3 is CASSPPPTVTYEQYF. Here the CDR3 DNA reads TGCGCCAGCAGCCCCCCCCCGACTGTGACCTACGAGCAGTACTTC.

The V and J genes are TRBV4-2 and TRBJ1-2, with no clear D. The CDR3 has 14 amino acids. V lost 0 bases and J 7 bases, leaving 12 bases between the germline ends. Germline assignment: CDR1 LGHNA and CDR2 YNFKEQ. CDR3 sequence reads: CASSQDDRAGGYTF. CDR3 DNA sequence: TGTGCCAGCAGCCAAGATGATAGGGCCGGTGGCTACACCTTC.

CDR3 DNA sequence: TGCAGTGCTAGAGATTGGGGTGATAAGCCCCAGCATTTT. As protein: CSARDWGDKPQHF. The chain recombines TRBV20-1 with TRBJ1-5; D gene ambiguous. CDR3 length: 13 residues. Germline V gene sequence: CDR1 DFQATT, CDR2 SNEGSKA (reference sequence). Between the trimmed V and J ends, which lost 0 bases and 8 bases, there was a span of 11 bases.

The rearrangement joins TRBV5-4 to TRBJ2-2; D possibly corresponds to TRBD2 (5 bases). The CDR3 is 16 amino acids. Germline assignment: CDR1 SGHNT and CDR2 YYREEE (reference sequence). Trimming removed 1 base from V and 3 bases from J, with 13 bases in between. This CDR3 is CASSLRASRYTGELFF. DNA of the CDR3: TGTGCCAGCAGCTTGAGGGCTAGCAGATACACCGGGGAGCTGTTTTTT.

The rearrangement joins TRBV6-2 or TRBV6-3 to TRBJ1-6; possibly TRBD1 for D (6 bases). Germline CDR1 and CDR2: MNHEY and SVGEGT. Trimming removed 6 bases from V and 9 bases from J, with 12 bases in between. This CDR3 has 13 residues. The CDR3 is CASSPSDSSPLHF. CDR3 DNA sequence: TGTGCCAGCAGCCCGTCGGACAGTTCACCCCTCCACTTT.

The chain couples TRBV7-9 to TRBJ2-1; TRBD1 is a possible D gene (5 bases). CDR1 is SEHNR, CDR2 FQNEAQ, per germline (reference sequence). The CDR3 has 17 amino acids. Trimming took 5 bases from V and 4 from J, leaving 21 bases between them. The CDR3 spells CASSHRSWGETYNEQFF. The CDR3 DNA reads TGTGCCAGCAGCCACAGATCCTGGGGCGAGACTTACAATGAGCAGTTCTTC.

In its sample, this clonotype was seen many times. The CDR3 DNA sequence: TGTGCCAGCAGTTTCGACTACGAGCAGTACTTC. Protein: CASSFDYEQYF. The chain joins TRBV12-3 or TRBV12-4 to TRBJ2-7; the D is unclear. This CDR3 is built from 11 residues. Trimming took 3 bases from V and 3 from J, leaving 3 bases between them.

The V call is TRBV20-1, the J call TRBJ2-3; D may correspond to TRBD1 or TRBD2 (5 bases each). Germline V gene sequence: CDR1 DFQATT, CDR2 SNEGSKA (reference sequence). CDR3 size: 14 residues. V was trimmed by 3 bases and J by 1 base, leaving 11 bases between them. The CDR3 reads CSASEGYRTDTQYF. CDR3 coding DNA: TGCAGTGCTAGTGAGGGGTATCGCACAGATACGCAGTATTTT.

This clonotype was detected only a few times. V gene TRBV20-1 combines with J gene TRBJ1-1; TRBD1 might be the D (6 bases). This CDR3 region has 14 residues. Deletions cut 2 bases from V and 0 bases from J, with 10 bases between. Germline values: CDR1 DFQATT, CDR2 SNEGSKA (reference sequence). The CDR3 region is CSARQGQLNTEAFF. CDR3 sequence (DNA): TGCAGTGCTAGACAGGGGCAACTGAACACTGAAGCTTTCTTT.

This clonotype was seen a single time. The chain uses TRBV15 and TRBJ2-7; possibly TRBD1 for D (5 bases). V was shortened by 0 bases and J by 0 bases, with 15 bases between the two germline ends. The CDR3 has 17 amino acids. Germline-derived CDR1 and CDR2 are LNHNV and YYDKDF (reference sequence). CDR3 protein: CATSRDLTGASSYEQYF. The CDR3 coding sequence is TGTGCCACCAGCAGAGATCTAACTGGGGCCAGCTCCTACGAGCAGTACTTC.